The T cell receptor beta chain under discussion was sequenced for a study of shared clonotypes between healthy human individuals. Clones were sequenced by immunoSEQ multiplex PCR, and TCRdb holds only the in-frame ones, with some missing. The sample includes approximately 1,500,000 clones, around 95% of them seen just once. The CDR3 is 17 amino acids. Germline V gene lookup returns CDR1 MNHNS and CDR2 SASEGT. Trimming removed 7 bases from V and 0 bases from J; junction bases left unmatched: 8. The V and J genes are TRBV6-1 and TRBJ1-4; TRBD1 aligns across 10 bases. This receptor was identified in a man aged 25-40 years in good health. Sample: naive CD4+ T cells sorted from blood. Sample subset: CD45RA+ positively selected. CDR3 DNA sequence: TGTGCCAGCATTGACAGGGGGCGAGTTGCAACTAATGAAAAACTGTTTTTT. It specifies CASIDRGRVATNEKLFF.